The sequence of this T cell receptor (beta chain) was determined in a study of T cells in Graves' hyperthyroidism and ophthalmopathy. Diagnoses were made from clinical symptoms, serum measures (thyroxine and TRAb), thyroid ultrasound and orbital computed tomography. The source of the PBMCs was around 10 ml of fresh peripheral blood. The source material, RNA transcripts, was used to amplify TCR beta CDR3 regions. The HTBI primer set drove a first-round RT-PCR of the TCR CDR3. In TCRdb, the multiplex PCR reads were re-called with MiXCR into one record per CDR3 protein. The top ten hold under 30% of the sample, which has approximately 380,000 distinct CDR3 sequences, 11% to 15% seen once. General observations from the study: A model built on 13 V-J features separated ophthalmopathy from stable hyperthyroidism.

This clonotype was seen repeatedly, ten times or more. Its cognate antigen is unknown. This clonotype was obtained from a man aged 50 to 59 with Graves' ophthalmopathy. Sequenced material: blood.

Here the CDR3 reads CASSPIDRTDTQYF. The DNA of the CDR3 is TGTGCCAGCTCACCGATAGACCGCACAGATACGCAGTATTTT. The chain has TRBV18 and TRBJ2-3, with D uncertain. Germline CDR1 KGHSH, CDR2 LQKENI. Trimming left V 3 bases short and J 1 base short, with 8 bases between. This CDR3 is built from 14 residues.